This TCR beta chain emerged from a study of Ad26.COV2.S vaccination and SARS-CoV-2 variants. Whole-study context: This donor came from the COV1001 trial of Ad26.COV2.S.

Germline CDR1 and CDR2: MDHEN and SYDVKM. Deletions cut 7 bases from V and 6 bases from J, with 9 bases between. The CDR3 is 12 amino acids. Study results and limitations: For non-spike TCRs, breadth in vaccine recipients resembled that in placebo recipients. Vaccinees displayed broader spike-specific TCR repertoires than placebo recipients.

Described treatment: around 19 received Ad26.COV2.S at low or high dose, single or two shots; about five received placebo; per-sample allocation not given. The samples were gathered on day 63 after the first injection of vaccine or placebo. A note on this clone: No antigen is known for it.

TCRdb's table, derived via immunoSEQ multiplex PCR, lists solely in-frame clones and lacks some. The sample has some 480,000 clones; approximately 90% are singletons. The clonotype originates from a person between 18 and 60 years old who received the Ad26.COV2.S COVID-19 vaccine or a placebo. The sequencing here drew on peripheral blood, taken in a trial of Ad26.COV2.S vaccine versus placebo. The chain combines TRBV28 with TRBJ2-2; the D is unclear. The CDR3 bases are TGTGCCAGCATAAGCGTTCCCGGGGAGCTGTTTTTT. Translation gives CASISVPGELFF.